This record looks at one T cell receptor beta chain sequence and its context. In the original workflow: From reference gene primer amplification, estimates of nucleated cell counts were derived. Sequencing used immunoSEQ multiplex PCR; TCRdb keeps in-frame clones, though not all of them. V, J and clone size were drawn from that table, and D and trimming were deduced from the DNA. The sample contains approximately 250,000 clones, more than 85% of which appear only once. These data originate in a study of blood T cell repertoires in COVID-19. Whole-study context: The United States, Italy and Spain supplied acute and convalescent COVID-19 samples. T cells, B-cell-depleted T cells, or PBMCs supplied cDNA or gDNA.

Germline CDR1 and CDR2: MDHEN and SYDVKM. The V and J ends lost 9 bases and 7 bases, in that order; junction bases with no gene match: 9. The length of the CDR3 is 13 residues. The source of this sequence is a man between 18 and 29 years old with active or convalescent COVID-19. Input material: peripheral blood. The V and J genes are TRBV28 and TRBJ2-1; 7 bases line up with TRBD1. CDR3 sequence reads: CASFVQGKNEQFF. CDR3 coding DNA: TGTGCCAGTTTCGTACAGGGGAAGAATGAGCAGTTCTTC.